Below, 4 T cell receptor beta chains from the same sample are listed, as sequenced in a study of PD-1 blockade in classical Hodgkin lymphoma. Time point specified: newly diagnosed, previously untreated cHL patient sample. Purification of CD4+ T cells from thawed PBMCs was performed via magnetic negative selection. TCRdb's copy holds only in-frame clones and misses some; the assay was immunoSEQ multiplex PCR. The sample includes 20,000 to 25,000 clones, 89% of them seen just once. Sequencing input: CD4+ T cells from blood. These receptors were collected from a human donor with classical Hodgkin lymphoma.

In DNA form, the CDR3 reads TGTGCCAGCAGTCCCCTTATTTGGGGCGAAAACGGCTACGAGCAGTACTTC. Translated: CASSPLIWGENGYEQYF. The V and J genes are TRBV27 and TRBJ2-7; a possible D gene is TRBD1 (5 bases). Germline V gene data show CDR1 as MNHEY and CDR2 as SMNVEV (reference sequence). The CDR3 is 17 amino acids. Deletions cut 5 bases from V and 3 bases from J, with 23 bases between.

The J gene is TRBJ2-2, the V gene TRBV9; 8 bases are a match to TRBD2. Germline V gene data show CDR1 as SGDLS and CDR2 as YYNGEE. V lost 1 base and J lost 7; bases outside the gene matches: 12. This CDR3 comprises 17 residues. In DNA, the CDR3 is TGTGCCAGCAGCGTACCAACTGAGCGGGGGCGCGGCGGGGAGCTGTTTTTT. It codes for CASSVPTERGRGGELFF.

This rearrangement joins TRBV6-5 to TRBJ1-1, with TRBD1 matching 7 bases. The germline gives CDR1 MNHEY, CDR2 SVGAGI. The CDR3 has 14 amino acids. J lost 2 bases, V lost 6 bases, and 6 bases had no gene match. CDR3 sequence reads: CASSPGTDNTEAFF. CDR3 coding DNA: TGTGCCAGCAGCCCCGGGACAGATAACACTGAAGCTTTCTTT.

Remarks on this clone: A read error may account for a junction end that differs from germline. The CDR3 loop is CASSSAIRTDF. Written as DNA, the CDR3 is TGTGCCAGCAGTTCCGCCATTCGGACAGACTTC. The rearrangement links TRBV28 to TRBJ1-2; possible D gene TRBD1, 6 bases. CDR1 MDHEN and CDR2 SYDVKM come from the germline V gene. This CDR3 has 11 amino acids.